The 6 T cell receptor beta chains listed next were all sequenced from one sample in a study of spatial heterogeneity in lung cancer. Time point given: sample taken at primary tumor resection. TCRdb reprocessed the 5' RACE reads via MiXCR and lists one record per CDR3 protein. The table includes about 7,000 distinct CDR3 sequences, around 6.7% detected once. The material was PBMCs, obtained at surgery. Source of these receptors: a male donor with early-stage non-small cell lung cancer.

This clonotype appeared many times. This chain connects TRBV6-1 to TRBJ1-4; no reliable D call. The CDR3 spans 15 residues. V was trimmed by 4 bases and J by 0 bases, leaving 9 bases between them. Germline V gene sequence: CDR1 MNHNS, CDR2 SASEGT. CDR3 sequence: CASSANPATNEKLFF. The CDR3, as DNA: TGTGCCAGCAGTGCAAACCCTGCAACTAATGAAAAACTGTTTTTT.

This clonotype was found many times. J is TRBJ2-5 and V is TRBV6-6; the D is unclear. CDR1 MNHNY and CDR2 SVGAGI come from the germline V gene (reference sequence). The CDR3 spans 15 residues. V gave up 7 bases and J gave up 2 bases, with 17 bases separating them. The CDR3 DNA sequence: TGTGCCAGCACCGATAGGTCCTGGGGACAAGAGACCCAGTACTTC. Its protein is CASTDRSWGQETQYF.

This clonotype was found many times. The gene calls are TRBV28 and TRBJ1-2, with 7 nucleotides matching TRBD1. Germline assignment: CDR1 MDHEN and CDR2 SYDVKM. The V gene end was trimmed by 5 bases and the J gene end by 6 bases; junction bases not matched to a gene: 12. The CDR3 spans 15 residues. The CDR3 coding sequence is TGTGCCAGCAGTCCCATTTGGACAGGCTTAAATGGCTACACCTTC. Its protein product is CASSPIWTGLNGYTF.

This clonotype was counted between two and nine times. The chain links TRBV7-6 to TRBJ1-4, with D possibly being TRBD1 (6 bases). CDR1 is SGHVS, CDR2 FNYEAQ, per germline. This CDR3 is built from 15 residues. Trimming removed 3 bases at V and 8 bases at J, with 16 bases between. This chain's CDR3 is CASSFQTGFNEKLFF. The CDR3 nucleotides read TGTGCCAGCAGCTTTCAAACAGGGTTCAACGAAAAACTGTTTTTT.

This clonotype was observed many times. This chain links TRBV20-1 with TRBJ2-3, with unresolved D. Germline values: CDR1 DFQATT, CDR2 SNEGSKA (reference sequence). The CDR3 covers 11 residues. The V gene lost 5 bases and the J gene lost 6 bases, with 9 bases spanning the gap. The CDR3 DNA reads as TGCAGTGCTTCCCGGTTGGATACGCAGTATTTT. Amino acid sequence: CSASRLDTQYF.

This clonotype was detected many times. The chain couples TRBV5-6 to TRBJ1-1; D is unclear. Deletions cut 1 base from V and 0 bases from J, with 10 bases between. Germline lookup yields CDR1 SGHDT and CDR2 YYEEEE. This CDR3 region has 15 residues. CDR3: CASSLSRRVNTEAFF. CDR3 in DNA: TGTGCCAGCAGCTTGTCCCGCAGAGTGAACACTGAAGCTTTCTTT.